This T cell receptor (beta chain) was sequenced in a study of blood T cell repertoires in COVID-19. Looking at the study overall: Sources were T cells, B-cell-depleted T cells, or PBMCs; the material itself was cDNA or gDNA.

Participant age was roughly 18 to 90 years, and participants resided in fewer than 25 US areas. The assay was immunoSEQ multiplex PCR, and TCRdb's table has in-frame clones only and misses some. The table records 200,000 to 250,000 clones, about 87% of them present only once. Trimming left V 6 bases short and J 3 bases short, with 8 bases between. The CDR3 is 11 amino acids. CDR1 is DFQATT and CDR2 is SNEGSKA in the germline V gene (reference sequence). The chain is built from TRBV20-1 and TRBJ1-2; TRBD1 might be the D (5 bases). This receptor was taken from a woman aged 50 to 60 who had recovered from COVID-19. Material: PBMCs or T cells enriched from blood (not recorded which). Here the CDR3 DNA reads TGCAGTGCAACGACAGACTATGGCTACACCTTC. Translation: CSATTDYGYTF.